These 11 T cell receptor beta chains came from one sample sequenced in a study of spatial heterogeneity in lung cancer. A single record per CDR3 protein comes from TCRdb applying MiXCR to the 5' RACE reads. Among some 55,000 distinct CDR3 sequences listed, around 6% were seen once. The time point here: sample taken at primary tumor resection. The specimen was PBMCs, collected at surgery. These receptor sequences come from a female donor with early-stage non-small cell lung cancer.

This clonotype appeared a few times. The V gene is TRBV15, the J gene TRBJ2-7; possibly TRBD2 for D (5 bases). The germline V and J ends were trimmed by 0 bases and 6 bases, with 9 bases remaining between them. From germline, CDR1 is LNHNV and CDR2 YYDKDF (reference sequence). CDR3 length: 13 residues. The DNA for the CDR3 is TGTGCCACCAGCAGAGATCGCGGGTTCGAGCAGTACGTC. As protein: CATSRDRGFEQYV.

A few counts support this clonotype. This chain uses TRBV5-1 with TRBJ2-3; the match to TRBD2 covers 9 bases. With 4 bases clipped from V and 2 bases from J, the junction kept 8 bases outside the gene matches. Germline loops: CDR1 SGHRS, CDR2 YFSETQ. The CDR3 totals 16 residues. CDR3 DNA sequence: TGCGCCAGCAGCCCGCCGGCGGGGGGGGCCACAGATACGCAGTATTTT. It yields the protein CASSPPAGGATDTQYF.

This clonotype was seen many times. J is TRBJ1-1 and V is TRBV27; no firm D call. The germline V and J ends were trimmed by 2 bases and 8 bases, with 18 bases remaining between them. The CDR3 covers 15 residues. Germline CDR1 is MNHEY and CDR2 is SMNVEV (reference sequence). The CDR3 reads CASSLVQTGSKEAFF. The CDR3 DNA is TGTGCCAGCAGTTTAGTACAGACGGGGTCGAAGGAAGCTTTCTTT.

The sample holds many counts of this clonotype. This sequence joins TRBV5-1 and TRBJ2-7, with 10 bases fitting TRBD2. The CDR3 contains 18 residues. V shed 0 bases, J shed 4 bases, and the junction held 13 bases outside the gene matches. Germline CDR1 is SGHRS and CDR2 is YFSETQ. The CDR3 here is CASSLVPFGTSDRYEQYF. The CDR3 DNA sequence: TGCGCCAGCAGCTTGGTCCCTTTCGGGACTAGCGACCGATACGAGCAGTACTTC.

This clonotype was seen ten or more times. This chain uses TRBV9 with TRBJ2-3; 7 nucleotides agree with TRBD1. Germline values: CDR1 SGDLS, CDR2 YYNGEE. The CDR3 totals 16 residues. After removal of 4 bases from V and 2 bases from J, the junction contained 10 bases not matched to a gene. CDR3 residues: CASSNRGWEPTDTQYF. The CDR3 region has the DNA TGTGCCAGCAGCAACAGGGGTTGGGAGCCCACAGATACGCAGTATTTT.

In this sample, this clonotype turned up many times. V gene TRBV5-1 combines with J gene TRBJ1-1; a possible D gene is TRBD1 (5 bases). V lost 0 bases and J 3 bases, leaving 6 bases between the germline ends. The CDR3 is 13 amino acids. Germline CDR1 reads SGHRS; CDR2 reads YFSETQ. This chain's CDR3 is CASSLAGDTEAFF. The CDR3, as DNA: TGCGCCAGCAGCTTGGCGGGGGACACTGAAGCTTTCTTT.

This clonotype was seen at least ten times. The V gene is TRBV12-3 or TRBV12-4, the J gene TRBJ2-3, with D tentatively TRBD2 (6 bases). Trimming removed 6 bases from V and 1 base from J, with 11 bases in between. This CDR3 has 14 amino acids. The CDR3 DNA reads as TGTGCCAGCAGCCAGGGACTTCGCACAGATACGCAGTATTTT. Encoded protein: CASSQGLRTDTQYF.

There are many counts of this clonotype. The CDR3 spells CASSLVPDEQFF. Here the CDR3 DNA reads TGTGCCAGCAGCTTGGTCCCGGATGAGCAGTTCTTC. The rearrangement links TRBV7-9 to TRBJ2-1, with D hard to call. Germline V gene sequence: CDR1 SEHNR, CDR2 FQNEAQ (reference sequence). The CDR3 consists of 12 residues. Between the trimmed V and J ends, which lost 3 bases and 8 bases, there was a span of 8 bases.

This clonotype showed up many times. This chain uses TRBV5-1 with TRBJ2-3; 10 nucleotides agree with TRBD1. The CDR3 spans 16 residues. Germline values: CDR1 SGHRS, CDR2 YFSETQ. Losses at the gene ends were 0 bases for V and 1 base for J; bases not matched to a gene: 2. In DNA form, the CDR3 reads TGCGCCAGCAGCTTGGCCGGGACAGGGGGCACAGATACGCAGTATTTT. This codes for CASSLAGTGGTDTQYF.

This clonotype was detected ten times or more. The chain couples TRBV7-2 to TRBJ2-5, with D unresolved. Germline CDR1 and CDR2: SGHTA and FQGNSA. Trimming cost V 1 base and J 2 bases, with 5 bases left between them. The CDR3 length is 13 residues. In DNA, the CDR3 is TGTGCCAGCAGCTTAGGGCCTCAAGAGACCCAGTACTTC. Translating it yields CASSLGPQETQYF.

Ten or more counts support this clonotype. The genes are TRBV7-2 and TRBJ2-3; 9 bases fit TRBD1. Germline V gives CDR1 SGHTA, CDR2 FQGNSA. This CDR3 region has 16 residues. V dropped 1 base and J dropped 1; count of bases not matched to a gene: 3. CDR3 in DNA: TGTGCCAGCAGCTTAGACAGGGGGCCGGGCACAGATACGCAGTATTTT. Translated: CASSLDRGPGTDTQYF.